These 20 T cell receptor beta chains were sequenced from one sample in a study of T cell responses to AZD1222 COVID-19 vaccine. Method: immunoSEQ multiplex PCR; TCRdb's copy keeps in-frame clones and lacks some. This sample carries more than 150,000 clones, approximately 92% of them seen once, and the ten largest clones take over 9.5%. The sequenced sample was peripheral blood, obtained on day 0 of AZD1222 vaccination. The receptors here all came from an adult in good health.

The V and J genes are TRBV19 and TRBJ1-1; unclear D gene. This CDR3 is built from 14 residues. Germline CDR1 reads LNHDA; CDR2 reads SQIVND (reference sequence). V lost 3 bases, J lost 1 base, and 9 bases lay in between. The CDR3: CASSIPGRNTEAFF. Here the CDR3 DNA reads TGTGCCAGTAGTATTCCGGGCAGGAACACTGAAGCTTTCTTT.

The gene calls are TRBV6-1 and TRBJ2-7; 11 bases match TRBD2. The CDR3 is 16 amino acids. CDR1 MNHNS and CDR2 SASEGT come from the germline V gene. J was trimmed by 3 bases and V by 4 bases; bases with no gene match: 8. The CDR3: CASSVLGTSGHYEQYV. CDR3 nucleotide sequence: TGTGCCAGCAGTGTCCTGGGGACTAGCGGCCACTACGAGCAGTACGTC.

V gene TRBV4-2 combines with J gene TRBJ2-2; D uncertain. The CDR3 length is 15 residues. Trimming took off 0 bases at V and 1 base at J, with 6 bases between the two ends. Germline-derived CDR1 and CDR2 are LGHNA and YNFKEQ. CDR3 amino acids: CASSQDWGNTGELFF. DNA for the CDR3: TGTGCCAGCAGCCAAGACTGGGGGAACACCGGGGAGCTGTTTTTT.

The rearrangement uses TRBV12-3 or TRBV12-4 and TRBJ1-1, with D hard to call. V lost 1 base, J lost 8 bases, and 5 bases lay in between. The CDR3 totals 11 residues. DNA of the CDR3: TGTGCCAGCAGTTTAGGGTTCGAAGCTTTCTTT. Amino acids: CASSLGFEAFF.

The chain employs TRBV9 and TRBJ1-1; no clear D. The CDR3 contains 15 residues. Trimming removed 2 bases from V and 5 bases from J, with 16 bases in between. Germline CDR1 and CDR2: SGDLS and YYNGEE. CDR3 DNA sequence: TGTGCCAGCAGCGTGGCGGGGAACGGGAGGACTGAAGCTTTCTTT. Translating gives CASSVAGNGRTEAFF.

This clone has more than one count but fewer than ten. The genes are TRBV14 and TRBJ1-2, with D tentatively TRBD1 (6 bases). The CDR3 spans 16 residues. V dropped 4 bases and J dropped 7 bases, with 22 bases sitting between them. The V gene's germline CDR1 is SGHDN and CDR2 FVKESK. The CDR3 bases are TGTGCCAGCAGCCCCCTGGGCCCTGCGGGGGCGGGTGGCTACACCTTC. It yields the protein CASSPLGPAGAGGYTF.

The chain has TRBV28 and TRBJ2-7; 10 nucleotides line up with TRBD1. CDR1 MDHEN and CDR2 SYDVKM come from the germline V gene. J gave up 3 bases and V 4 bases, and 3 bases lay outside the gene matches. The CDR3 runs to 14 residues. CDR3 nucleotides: TGTGCCAGCAGTTCCGGACAGGGGGTCTACGAGCAGTACTTC. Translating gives CASSSGQGVYEQYF.

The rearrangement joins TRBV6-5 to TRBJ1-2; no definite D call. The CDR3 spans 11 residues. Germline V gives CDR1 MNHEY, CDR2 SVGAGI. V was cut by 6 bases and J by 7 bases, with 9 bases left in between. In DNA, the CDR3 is TGTGCCAGCAGGGGCCGGGGTGGCTACACCTTC. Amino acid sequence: CASRGRGGYTF.

The CDR3 DNA follows: TGTGCCAGCAGCTTAGGTACTTACTATGGCTACACCTTC. Amino acids: CASSLGTYYGYTF. The chain is built from TRBV7-9 and TRBJ1-2; unclear D gene. Germline lookup yields CDR1 SEHNR and CDR2 FQNEAQ (reference sequence). CDR3 size: 13 residues. Trimming removed 1 base from V and 3 bases from J, with 6 bases in between.

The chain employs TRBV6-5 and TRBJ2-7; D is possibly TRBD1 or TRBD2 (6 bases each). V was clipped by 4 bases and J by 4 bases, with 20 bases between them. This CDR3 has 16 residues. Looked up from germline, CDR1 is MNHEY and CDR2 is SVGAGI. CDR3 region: CASSSVWEQGGYEQYF. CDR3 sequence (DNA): TGTGCCAGCAGTTCAGTTTGGGAACAGGGAGGTTACGAGCAGTACTTC.

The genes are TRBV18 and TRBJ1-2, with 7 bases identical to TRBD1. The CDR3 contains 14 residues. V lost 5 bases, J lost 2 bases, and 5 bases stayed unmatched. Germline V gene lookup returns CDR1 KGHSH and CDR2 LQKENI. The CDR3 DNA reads TGTGCCAGCTCATCAGACAGGGCCAACTATGGCTACACCTTC. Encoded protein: CASSSDRANYGYTF.

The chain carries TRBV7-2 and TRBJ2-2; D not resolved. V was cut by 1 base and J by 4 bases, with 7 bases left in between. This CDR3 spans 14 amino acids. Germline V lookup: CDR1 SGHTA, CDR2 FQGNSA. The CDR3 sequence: CASSLVWSTGELFF. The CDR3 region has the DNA TGTGCCAGCAGCTTAGTTTGGTCCACCGGGGAGCTGTTTTTT.

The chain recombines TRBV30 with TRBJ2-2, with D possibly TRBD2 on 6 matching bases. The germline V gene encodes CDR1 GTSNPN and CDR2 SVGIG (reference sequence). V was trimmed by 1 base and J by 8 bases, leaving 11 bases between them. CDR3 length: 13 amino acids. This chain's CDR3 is CAWSGGVKGELFF. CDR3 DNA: TGTGCCTGGAGTGGGGGGGTTAAAGGGGAGCTGTTTTTT.

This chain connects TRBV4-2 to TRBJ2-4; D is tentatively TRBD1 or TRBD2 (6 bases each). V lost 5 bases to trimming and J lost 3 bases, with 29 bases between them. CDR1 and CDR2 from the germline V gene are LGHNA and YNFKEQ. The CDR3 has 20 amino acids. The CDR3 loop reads CASSARGASEGLVVKNIQYF. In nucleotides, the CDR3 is TGTGCCAGCAGCGCTAGGGGGGCAAGCGAGGGGCTCGTGGTCAAAAACATTCAGTACTTC.

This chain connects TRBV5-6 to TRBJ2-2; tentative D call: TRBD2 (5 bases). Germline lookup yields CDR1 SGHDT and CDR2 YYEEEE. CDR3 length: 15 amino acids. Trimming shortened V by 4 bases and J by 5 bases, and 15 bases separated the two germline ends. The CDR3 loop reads CASSRWGVGTGELFF. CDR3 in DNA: TGTGCCAGCAGCCGCTGGGGAGTTGGGACCGGGGAGCTGTTTTTT.

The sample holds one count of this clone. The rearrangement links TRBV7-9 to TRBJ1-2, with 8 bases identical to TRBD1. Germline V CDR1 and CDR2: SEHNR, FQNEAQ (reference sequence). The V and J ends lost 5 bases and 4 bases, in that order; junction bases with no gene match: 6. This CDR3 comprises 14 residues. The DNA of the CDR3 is TGTGCCAGCAGCCGAGGACAGGGCAGCTATGGCTACACCTTC. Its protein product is CASSRGQGSYGYTF.

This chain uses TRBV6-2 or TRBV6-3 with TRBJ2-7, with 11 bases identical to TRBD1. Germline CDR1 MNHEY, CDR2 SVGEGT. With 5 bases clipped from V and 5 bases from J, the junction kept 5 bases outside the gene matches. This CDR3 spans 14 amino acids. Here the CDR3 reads CASSQPGQGDEQYF. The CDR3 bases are TGTGCCAGCAGTCAACCGGGACAGGGGGACGAGCAGTACTTC.

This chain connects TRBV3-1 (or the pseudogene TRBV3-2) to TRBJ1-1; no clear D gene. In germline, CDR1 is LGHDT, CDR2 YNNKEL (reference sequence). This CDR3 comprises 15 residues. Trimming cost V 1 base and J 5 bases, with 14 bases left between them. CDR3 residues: CASSQANSPWTEAFF. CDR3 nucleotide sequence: TGTGCCAGCAGCCAAGCTAACAGCCCGTGGACTGAAGCTTTCTTT.

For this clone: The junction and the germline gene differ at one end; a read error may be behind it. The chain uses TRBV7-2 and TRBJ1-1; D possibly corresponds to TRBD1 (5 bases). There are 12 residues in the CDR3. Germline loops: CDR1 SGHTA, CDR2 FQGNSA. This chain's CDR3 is CASSLPRAGIIF. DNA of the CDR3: TGTGCCAGCAGCTTACCGAGGGCAGGGATTATCTTT.

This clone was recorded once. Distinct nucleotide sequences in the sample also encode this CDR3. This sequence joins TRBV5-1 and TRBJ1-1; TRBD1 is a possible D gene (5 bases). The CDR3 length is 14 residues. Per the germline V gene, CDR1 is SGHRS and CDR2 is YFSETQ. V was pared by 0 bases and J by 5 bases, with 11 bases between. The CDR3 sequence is CASSLERGRTEAFF. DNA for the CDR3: TGCGCCAGCAGCTTGGAGAGGGGAAGAACTGAAGCTTTCTTT. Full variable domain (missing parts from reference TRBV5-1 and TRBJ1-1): KAGVTQTPRYLIKTRGQQVTLSCSPISGHRSVSWYQQTPGQGLQFLFEYFSETQRNKGNFPGRFSGRQFSNSRSEMNVSTLELGDSALYLCASSLERGRTEAFFGQGTRLTVV.